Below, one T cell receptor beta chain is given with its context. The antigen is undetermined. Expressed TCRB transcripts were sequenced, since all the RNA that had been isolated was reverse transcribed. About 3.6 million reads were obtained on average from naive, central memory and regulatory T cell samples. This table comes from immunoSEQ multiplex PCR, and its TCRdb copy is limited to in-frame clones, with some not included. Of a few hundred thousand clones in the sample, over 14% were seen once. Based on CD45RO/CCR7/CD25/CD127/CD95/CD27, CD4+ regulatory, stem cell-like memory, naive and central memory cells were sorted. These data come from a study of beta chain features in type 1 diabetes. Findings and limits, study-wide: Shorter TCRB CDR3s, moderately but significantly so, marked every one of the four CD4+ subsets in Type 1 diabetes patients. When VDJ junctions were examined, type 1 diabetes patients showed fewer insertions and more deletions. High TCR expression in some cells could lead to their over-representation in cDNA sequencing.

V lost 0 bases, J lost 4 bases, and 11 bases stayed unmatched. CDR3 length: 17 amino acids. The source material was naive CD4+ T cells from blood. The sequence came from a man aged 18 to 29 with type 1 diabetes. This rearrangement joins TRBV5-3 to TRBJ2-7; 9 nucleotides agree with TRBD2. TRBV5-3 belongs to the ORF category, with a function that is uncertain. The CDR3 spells CARSLAYPRGRAYEQYF. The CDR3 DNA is TGTGCCAGAAGCTTGGCGTATCCTCGCGGGAGGGCGTACGAGCAGTACTTC.